The 2 T cell receptor beta chains presented below share a single source sample, sequenced in a study of T cell responses to AZD1222 COVID-19 vaccine. Assay used: immunoSEQ multiplex PCR; TCRdb lists only in-frame clones, some missing. The table records 150,000 to 200,000 clones, around 93% of them present only once. The specimen comprised peripheral blood, sampled on day 0 of AZD1222 vaccination. The receptors were sampled from an adult in good health.

This chain uses TRBV5-6 with TRBJ1-2; D uncertain. The length of the CDR3 is 17 residues. The V gene lost 0 bases and the J gene lost 1 base, with 16 bases spanning the gap. Per germline, CDR1 SGHDT and CDR2 YYEEEE. The CDR3 sequence: CASSLVAKIGFNYGYTF. CDR3 sequence (DNA): TGTGCCAGCAGCTTGGTCGCCAAAATTGGGTTTAACTATGGCTACACCTTC.

The rearrangement links TRBV19 to TRBJ1-1; D possibly corresponds to TRBD1 (5 bases). The CDR3 is made up of 13 amino acids. Germline assignment: CDR1 LNHDA and CDR2 SQIVND (reference sequence). V lost 6 bases and J lost 6, with 14 bases in between. CDR3 bases: TGTGCCAGTAGCCTGGGGGGAGGGGCTGAAGCTTTCTTT. Translated: CASSLGGGAEAFF.